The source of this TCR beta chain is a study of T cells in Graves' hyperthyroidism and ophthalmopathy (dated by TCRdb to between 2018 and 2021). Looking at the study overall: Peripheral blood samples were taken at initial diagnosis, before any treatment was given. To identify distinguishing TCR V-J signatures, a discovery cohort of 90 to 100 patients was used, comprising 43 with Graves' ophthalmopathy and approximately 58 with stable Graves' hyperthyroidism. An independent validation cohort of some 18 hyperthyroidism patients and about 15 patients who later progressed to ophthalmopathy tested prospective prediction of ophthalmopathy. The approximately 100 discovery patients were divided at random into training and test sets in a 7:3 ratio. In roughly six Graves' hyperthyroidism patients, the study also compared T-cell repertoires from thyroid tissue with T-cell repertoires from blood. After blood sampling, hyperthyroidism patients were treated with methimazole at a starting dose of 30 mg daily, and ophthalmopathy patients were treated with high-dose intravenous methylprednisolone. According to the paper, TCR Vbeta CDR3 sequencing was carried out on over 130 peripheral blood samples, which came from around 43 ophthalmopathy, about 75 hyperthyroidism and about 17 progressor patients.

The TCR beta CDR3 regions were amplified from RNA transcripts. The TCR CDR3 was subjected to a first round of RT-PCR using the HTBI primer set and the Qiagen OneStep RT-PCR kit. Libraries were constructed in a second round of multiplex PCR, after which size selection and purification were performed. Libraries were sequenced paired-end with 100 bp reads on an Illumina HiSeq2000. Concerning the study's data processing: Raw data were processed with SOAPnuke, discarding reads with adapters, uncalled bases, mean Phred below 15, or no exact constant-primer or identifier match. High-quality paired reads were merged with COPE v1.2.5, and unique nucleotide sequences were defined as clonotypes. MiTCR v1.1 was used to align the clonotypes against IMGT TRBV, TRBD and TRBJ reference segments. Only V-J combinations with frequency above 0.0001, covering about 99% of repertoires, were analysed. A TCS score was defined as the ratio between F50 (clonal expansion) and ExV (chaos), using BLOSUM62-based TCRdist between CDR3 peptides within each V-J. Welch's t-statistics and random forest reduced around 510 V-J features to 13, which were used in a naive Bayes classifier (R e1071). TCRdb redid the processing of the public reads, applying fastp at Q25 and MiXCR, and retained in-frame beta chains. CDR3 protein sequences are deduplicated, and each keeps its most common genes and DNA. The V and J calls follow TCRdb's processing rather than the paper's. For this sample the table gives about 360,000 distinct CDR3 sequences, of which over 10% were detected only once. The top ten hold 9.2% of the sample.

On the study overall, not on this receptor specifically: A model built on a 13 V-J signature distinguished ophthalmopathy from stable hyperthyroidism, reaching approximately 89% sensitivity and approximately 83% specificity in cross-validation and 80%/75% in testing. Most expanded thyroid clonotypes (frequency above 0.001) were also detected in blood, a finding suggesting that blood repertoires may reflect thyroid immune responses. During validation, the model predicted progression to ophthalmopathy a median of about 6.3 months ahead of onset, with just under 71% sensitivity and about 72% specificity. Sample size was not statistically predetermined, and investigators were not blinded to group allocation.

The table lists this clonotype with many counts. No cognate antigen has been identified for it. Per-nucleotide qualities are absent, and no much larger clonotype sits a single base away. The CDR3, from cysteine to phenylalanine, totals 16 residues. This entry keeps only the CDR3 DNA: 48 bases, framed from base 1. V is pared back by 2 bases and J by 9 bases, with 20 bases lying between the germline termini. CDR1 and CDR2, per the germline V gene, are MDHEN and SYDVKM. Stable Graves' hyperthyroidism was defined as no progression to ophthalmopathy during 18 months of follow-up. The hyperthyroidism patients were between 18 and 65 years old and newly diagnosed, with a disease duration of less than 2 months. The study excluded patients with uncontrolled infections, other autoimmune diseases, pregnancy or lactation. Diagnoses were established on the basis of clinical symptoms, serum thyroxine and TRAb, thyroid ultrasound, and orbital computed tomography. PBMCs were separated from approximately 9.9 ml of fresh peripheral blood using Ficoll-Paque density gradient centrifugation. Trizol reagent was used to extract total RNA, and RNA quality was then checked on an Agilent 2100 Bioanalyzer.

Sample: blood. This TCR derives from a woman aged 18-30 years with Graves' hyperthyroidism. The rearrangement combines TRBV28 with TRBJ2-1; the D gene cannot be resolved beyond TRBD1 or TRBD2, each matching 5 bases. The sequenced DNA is TGTGCCAGCAGTTTAAAGAGCTTTTGGGACCCAGGTGAGCAGTTCTTC. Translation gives CASSLKSFWDPGEQFF.